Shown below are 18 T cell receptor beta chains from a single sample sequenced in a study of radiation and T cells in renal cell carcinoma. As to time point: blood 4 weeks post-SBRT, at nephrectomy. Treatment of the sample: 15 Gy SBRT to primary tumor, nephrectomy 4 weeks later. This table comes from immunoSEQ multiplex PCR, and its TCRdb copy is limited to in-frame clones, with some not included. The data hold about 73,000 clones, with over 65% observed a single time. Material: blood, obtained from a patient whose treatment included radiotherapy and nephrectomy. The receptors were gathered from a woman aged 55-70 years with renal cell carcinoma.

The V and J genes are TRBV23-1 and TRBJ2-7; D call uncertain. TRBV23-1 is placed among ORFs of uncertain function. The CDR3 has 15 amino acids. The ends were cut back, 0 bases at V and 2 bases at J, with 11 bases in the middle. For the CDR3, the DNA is TGCGCCAGCAGTCAATCTGAAGAACTGGCCTACGAGCAGTACTTC. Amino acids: CASSQSEELAYEQYF.

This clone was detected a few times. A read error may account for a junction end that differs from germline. DNA of the CDR3: TGTGCCAGTAGTATCTTATCCCTTAATCAACCCCAGCATTTT. Residues: CASSILSLNQPQHF. The rearrangement joins TRBV19 to TRBJ1-5; D not resolved. The CDR3 covers 14 residues. In germline, CDR1 is LNHDA, CDR2 SQIVND (reference sequence).

DNA of the CDR3: TGCACCAGCAGCCAAGATCTGGGGAACAGGCGGAGGAACTCGACTAGCGGGGAAACCGGGGAGCTGTTTTTT. Translated, it gives CTSSQDLGNRRRNSTSGETGELFF. This chain links TRBV1 with TRBJ2-2; TRBD2 was called by the table and not checked on the DNA. TRBV1 is a pseudogene locus. The length of the CDR3 is 24 residues.

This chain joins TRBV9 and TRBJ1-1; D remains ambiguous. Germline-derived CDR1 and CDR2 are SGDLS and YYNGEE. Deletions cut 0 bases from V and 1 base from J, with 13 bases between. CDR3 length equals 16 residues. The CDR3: CASSVVEGWRNTEAFF. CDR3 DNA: TGTGCCAGCAGCGTAGTGGAGGGCTGGAGGAACACTGAAGCTTTCTTT. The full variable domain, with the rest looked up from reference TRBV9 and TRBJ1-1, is DSGVTQTPKHLITATGQRVTLRCSPRSGDLSVYWYQQSLDQGLQFLIQYYNGEERAKGNILERFSAQQFPDLHSELNLSSLELGDSALYFCASSVVEGWRNTEAFFGQGTRLTVV.

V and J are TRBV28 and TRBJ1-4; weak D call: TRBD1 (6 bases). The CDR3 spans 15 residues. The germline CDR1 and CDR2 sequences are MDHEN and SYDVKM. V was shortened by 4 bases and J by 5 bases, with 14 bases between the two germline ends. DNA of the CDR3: TGTGCCAGCAGTTCCCCCAGGGGATGGAATGAAAAACTGTTTTTT. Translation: CASSSPRGWNEKLFF.

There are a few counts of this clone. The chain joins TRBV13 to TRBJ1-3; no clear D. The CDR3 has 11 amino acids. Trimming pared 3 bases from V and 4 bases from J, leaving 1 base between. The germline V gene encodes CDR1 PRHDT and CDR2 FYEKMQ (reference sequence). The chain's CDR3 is CASSFGNTIYF. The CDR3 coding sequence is TGTGCCAGCAGCTTCGGAAACACCATATATTTT.

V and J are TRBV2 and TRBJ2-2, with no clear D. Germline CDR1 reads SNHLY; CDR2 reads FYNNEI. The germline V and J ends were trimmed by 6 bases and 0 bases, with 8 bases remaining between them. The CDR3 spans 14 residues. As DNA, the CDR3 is TGTGCCAGCAGCCCTAGAACGAACACCGGGGAGCTGTTTTTT. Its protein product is CASSPRTNTGELFF.

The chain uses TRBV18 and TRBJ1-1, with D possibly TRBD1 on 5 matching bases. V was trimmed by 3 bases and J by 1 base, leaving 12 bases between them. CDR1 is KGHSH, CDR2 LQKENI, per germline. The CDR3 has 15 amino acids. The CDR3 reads CASSPWLGRNTEAFF. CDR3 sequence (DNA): TGTGCCAGCTCACCGTGGTTGGGGCGGAACACTGAAGCTTTCTTT.

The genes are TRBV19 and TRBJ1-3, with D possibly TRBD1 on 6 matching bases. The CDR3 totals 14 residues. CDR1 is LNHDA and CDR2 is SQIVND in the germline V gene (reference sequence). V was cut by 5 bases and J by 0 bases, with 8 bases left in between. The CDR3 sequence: CASSPGDSGNTIYF. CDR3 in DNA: TGTGCCAGTAGTCCAGGGGACTCTGGAAACACCATATATTTT.

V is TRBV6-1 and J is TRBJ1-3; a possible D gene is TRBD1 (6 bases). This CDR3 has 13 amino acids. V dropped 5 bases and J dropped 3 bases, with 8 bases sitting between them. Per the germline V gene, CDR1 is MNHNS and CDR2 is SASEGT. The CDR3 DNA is TGTGCCAGCAGTCAACAGGGTGGAAACACCATATATTTT. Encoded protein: CASSQQGGNTIYF.

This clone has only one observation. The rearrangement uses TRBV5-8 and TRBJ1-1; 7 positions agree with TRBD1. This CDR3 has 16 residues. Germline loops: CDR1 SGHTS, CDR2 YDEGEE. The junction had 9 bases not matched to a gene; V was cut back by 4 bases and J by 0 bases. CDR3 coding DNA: TGTGCCAGCAGCCTAGGGACAGAGATCCTGAACACTGAAGCTTTCTTT. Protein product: CASSLGTEILNTEAFF.

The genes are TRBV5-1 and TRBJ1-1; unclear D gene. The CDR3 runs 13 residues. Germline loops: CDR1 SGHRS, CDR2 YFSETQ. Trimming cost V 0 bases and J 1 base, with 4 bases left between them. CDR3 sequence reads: CASSLGGNTEAFF. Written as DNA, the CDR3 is TGCGCCAGCAGCTTGGGGGGGAACACTGAAGCTTTCTTT.

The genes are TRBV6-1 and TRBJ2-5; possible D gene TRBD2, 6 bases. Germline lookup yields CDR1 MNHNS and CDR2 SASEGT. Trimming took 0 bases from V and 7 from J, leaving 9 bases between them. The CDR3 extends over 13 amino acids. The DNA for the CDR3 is TGTGCCAGCAGTGAAGCGAACGGGGGGACCCAGTACTTC. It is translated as CASSEANGGTQYF.

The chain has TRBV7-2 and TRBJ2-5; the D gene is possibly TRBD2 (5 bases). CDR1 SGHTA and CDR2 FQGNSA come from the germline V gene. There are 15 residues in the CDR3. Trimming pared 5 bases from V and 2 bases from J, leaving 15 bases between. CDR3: CASSIRAGLQETQYF. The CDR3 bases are TGTGCCAGCAGCATCCGGGCGGGCCTACAAGAGACCCAGTACTTC. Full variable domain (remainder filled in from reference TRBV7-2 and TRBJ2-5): GAGVSQSPSNKVTEKGKDVELRCDPISGHTALYWYRQSLGQGLEFLIYFQGNSAPDKSGLPSDRFSAERTGGSVSTLTIQRTQQEDSAVYLCASSIRAGLQETQYFGPGTRLLVL.

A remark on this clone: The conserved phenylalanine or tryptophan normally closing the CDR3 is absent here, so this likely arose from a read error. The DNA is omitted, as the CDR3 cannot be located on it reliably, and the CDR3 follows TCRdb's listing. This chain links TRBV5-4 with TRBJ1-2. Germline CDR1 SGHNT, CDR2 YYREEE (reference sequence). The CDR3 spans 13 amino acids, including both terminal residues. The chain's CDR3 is CASSLAGADEMPA.

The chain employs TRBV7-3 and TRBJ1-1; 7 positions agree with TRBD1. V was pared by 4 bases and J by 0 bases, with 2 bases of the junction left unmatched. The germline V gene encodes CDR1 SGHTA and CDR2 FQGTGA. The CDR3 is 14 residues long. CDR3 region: CASSSQGVNTEAFF. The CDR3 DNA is TGTGCCAGCAGCTCCCAGGGGGTGAACACTGAAGCTTTCTTT. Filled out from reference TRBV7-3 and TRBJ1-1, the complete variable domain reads GAGVSQTPSNKVTEKGKYVELRCDPISGHTALYWYRQSLGQGPEFLIYFQGTGAADDSGLPNDRFFAVRPEGSVSTLKIQRTERGDSAVYLCASSSQGVNTEAFFGQGTRLTVV.

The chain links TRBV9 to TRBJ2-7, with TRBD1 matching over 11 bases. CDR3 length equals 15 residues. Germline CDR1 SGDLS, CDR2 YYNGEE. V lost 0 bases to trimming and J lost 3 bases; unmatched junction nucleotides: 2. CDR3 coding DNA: TGTGCCAGCAGCGTAGGGACAGGGGGCGGCTACGAGCAGTACTTC. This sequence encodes CASSVGTGGGYEQYF. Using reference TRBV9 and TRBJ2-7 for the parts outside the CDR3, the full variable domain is DSGVTQTPKHLITATGQRVTLRCSPRSGDLSVYWYQQSLDQGLQFLIQYYNGEERAKGNILERFSAQQFPDLHSELNLSSLELGDSALYFCASSVGTGGGYEQYFGPGTRLTVT.

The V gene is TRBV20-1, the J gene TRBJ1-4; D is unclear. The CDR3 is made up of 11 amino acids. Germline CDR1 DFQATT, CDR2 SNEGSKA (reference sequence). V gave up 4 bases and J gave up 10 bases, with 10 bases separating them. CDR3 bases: TGCAGTGCTAACTCCTTAGGAAAACTGTTTTTT. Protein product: CSANSLGKLFF.